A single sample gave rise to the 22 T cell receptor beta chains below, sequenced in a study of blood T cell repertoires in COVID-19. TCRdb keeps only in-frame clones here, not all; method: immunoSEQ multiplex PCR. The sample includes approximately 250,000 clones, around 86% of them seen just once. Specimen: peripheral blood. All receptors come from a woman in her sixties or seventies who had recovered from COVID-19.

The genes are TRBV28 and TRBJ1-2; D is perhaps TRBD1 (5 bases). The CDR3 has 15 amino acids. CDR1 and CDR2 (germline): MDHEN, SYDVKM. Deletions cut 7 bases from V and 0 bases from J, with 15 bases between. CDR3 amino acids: CASNGGGYPNYGYTF. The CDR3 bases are TGTGCCAGCAACGGGGGGGGGTATCCTAACTATGGCTACACCTTC.

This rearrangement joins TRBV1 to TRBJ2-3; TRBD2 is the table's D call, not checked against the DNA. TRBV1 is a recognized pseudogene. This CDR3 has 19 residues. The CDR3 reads CTSTPPHESGGGQGDTQYF. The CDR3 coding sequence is TGCACCAGCACCCCTCCACACGAAAGCGGGGGGGGCCAGGGAGATACGCAGTATTTT.

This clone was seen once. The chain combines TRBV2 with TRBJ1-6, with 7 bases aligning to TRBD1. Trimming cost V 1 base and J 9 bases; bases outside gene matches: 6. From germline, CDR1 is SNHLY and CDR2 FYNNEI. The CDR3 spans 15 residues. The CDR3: CASSEGVGGSSPLHF. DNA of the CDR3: TGTGCCAGCAGTGAAGGTGTAGGGGGCAGTTCACCCCTCCACTTT.

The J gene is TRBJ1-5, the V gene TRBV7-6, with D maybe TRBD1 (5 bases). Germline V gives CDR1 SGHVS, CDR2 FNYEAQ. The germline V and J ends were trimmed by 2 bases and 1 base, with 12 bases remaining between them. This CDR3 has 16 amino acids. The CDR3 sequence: CASSLLGGGSNQPQHF. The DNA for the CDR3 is TGTGCCAGCAGCTTATTGGGGGGAGGAAGCAATCAGCCCCAGCATTTT. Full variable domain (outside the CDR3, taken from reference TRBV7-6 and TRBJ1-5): GAGVSQSPRYKVTKRGQDVALRCDPISGHVSLYWYRQALGQGPEFLTYFNYEAQQDKSGLPNDRFSAERPEGSISTLTIQRTEQRDSAMYRCASSLLGGGSNQPQHFGDGTRLSIL.

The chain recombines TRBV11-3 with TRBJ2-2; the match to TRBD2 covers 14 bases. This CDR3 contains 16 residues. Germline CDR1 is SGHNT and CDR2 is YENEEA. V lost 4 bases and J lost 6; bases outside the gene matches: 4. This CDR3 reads CASSSGTSGGAGELFF. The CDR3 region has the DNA TGTGCCAGCAGCTCCGGGACTAGCGGGGGAGCCGGGGAGCTGTTTTTT.

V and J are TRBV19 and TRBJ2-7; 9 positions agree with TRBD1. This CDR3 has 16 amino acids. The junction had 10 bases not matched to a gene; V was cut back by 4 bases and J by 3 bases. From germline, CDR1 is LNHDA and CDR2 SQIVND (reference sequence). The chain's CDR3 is CASSTLSGTGRYEQYF. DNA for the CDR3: TGTGCCAGTAGTACCCTCTCCGGGACAGGGCGCTACGAGCAGTACTTC.

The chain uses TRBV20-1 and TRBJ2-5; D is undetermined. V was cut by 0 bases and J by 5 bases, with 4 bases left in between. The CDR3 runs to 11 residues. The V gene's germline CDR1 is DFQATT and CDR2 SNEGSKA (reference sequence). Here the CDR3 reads CSARDSETQYF. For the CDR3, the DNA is TGCAGTGCTAGAGATTCGGAGACCCAGTACTTC.

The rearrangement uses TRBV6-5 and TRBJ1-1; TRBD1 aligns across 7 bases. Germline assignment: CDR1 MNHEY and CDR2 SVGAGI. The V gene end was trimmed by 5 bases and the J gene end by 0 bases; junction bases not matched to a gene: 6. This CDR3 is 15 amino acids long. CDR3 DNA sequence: TGTGCCAGCAGTCACGACAGGGCGGTGAACACTGAAGCTTTCTTT. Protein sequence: CASSHDRAVNTEAFF.

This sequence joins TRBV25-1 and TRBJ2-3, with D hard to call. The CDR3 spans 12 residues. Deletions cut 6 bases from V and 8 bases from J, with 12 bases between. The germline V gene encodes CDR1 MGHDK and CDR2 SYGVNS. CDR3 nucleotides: TGTGCCAGCAGCTATAATCGAGGTACGCAGTATTTT. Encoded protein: CASSYNRGTQYF.

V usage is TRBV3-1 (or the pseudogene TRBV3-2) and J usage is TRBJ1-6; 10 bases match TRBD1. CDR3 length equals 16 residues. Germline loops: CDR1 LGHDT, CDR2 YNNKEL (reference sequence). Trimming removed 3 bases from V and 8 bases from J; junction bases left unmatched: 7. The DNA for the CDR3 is TGTGCCAGCAGCCACCCCGGGGACAGGGGACATTCACCCCTCCACTTT. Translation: CASSHPGDRGHSPLHF.

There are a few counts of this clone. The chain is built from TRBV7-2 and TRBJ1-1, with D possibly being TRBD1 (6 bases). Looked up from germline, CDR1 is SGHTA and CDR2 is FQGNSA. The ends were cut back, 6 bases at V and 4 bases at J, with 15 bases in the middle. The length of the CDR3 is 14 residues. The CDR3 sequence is CASRSDRRGTEAFF. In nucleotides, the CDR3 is TGTGCCAGCAGATCGGACAGAAGAGGCACTGAAGCTTTCTTT. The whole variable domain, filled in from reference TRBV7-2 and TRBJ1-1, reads GAGVSQSPSNKVTEKGKDVELRCDPISGHTALYWYRQSLGQGLEFLIYFQGNSAPDKSGLPSDRFSAERTGGSVSTLTIQRTQQEDSAVYLCASRSDRRGTEAFFGQGTRLTVV.

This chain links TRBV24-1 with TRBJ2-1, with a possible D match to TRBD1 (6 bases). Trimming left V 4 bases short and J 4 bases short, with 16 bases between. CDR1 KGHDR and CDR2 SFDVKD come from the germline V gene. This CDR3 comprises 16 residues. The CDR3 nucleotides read TGTGCCACCAGTGACCGTAACGAGGGGGTATACAATGAGCAGTTCTTC. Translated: CATSDRNEGVYNEQFF.

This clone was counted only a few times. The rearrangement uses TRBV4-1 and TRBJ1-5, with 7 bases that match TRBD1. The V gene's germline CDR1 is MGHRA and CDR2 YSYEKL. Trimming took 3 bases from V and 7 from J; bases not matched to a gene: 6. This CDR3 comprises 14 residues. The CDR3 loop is CASSQGDRTQPQHF. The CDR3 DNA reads TGCGCCAGCAGCCAGGGGGACAGAACCCAGCCCCAGCATTTT.

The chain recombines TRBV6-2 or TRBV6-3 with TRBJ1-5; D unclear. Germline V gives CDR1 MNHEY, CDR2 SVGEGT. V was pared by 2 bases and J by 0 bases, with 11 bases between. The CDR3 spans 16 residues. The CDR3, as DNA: TGTGCCAGCAGTTACGGCCAGTACTATAGCAATCAGCCCCAGCATTTT. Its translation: CASSYGQYYSNQPQHF.

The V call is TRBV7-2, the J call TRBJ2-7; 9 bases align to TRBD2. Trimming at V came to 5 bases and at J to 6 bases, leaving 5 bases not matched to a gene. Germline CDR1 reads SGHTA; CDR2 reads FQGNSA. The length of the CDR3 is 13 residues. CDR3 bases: TGTGCCAGCAGCCCGGGCGGGGGGGCCGAGCAGTACTTC. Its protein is CASSPGGGAEQYF.

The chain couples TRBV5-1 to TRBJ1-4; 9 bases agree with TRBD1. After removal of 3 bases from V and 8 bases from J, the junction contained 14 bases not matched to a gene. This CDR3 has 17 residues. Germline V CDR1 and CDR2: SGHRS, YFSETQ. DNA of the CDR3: TGCGCCAGCAGCTCCGGACCACAGGGACAGGGTTGGGAAAAACTGTTTTTT. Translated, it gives CASSSGPQGQGWEKLFF.

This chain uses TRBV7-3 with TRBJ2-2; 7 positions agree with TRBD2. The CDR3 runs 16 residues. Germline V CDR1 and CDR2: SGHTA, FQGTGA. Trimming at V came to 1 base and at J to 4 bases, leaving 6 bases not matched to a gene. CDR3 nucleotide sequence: TGTGCCAGCAGCTTAAACGGGGGGACCCTCACCGGGGAGCTGTTTTTT. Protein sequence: CASSLNGGTLTGELFF. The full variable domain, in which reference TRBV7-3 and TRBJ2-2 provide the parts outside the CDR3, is GAGVSQTPSNKVTEKGKYVELRCDPISGHTALYWYRQSLGQGPEFLIYFQGTGAADDSGLPNDRFFAVRPEGSVSTLKIQRTERGDSAVYLCASSLNGGTLTGELFFGEGSRLTVL.

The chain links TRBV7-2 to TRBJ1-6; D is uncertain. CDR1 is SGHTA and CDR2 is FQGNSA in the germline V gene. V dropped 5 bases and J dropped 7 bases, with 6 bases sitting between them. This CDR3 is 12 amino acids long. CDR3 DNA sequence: TGTGCCAGCAGCCCGGGGAATTCACCCCTCCACTTT. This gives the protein CASSPGNSPLHF.

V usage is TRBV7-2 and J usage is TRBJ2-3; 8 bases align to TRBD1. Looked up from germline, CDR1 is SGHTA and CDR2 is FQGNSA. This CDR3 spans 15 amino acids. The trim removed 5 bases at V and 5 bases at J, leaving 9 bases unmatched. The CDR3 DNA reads TGTGCCAGCAGCATACAACAGGGGGGTTTAGATACGCAGTATTTT. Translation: CASSIQQGGLDTQYF.

In DNA form, the CDR3 reads TGTGCCAGCAGCTTAAGCTTACAGGGCTCCTATAATTCACCCCTCCACTTT. It translates to CASSLSLQGSYNSPLHF. The rearrangement joins TRBV7-9 to TRBJ1-6, with a tentative D call TRBD1 (6 bases). This CDR3 is 17 amino acids long. Germline lookup yields CDR1 SEHNR and CDR2 FQNEAQ (reference sequence). Trimming stripped 2 bases from V and 0 bases from J, with 11 bases between.

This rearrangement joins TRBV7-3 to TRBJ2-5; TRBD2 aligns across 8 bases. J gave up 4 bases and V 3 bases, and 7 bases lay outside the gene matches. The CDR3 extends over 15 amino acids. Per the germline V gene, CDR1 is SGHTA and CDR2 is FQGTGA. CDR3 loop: CASSFGGARVETQYF. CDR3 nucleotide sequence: TGTGCCAGCAGCTTCGGGGGGGCGCGGGTAGAGACCCAGTACTTC.

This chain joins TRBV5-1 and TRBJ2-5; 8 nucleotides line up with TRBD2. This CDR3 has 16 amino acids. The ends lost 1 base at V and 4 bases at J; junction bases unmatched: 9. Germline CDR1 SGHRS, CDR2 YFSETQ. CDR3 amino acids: CASSLPVSGAGETQYF. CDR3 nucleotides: TGCGCCAGCAGCTTGCCTGTTAGCGGGGCGGGAGAGACCCAGTACTTC.